This is a list of T cell receptor beta chains from one sample in a study of blood T cell repertoires in COVID-19. Clones were sequenced by immunoSEQ multiplex PCR, and TCRdb holds only the in-frame ones, with some missing. The profile shows 130,000 or so clones, roughly 86% of them singletons. Source material: peripheral blood. These receptor sequences come from a woman between 50 and 59 years old who had recovered from COVID-19. The conserved cysteine and the conserved F or W are not part of the CDR3 here. D genes are given only for firm matches.

cdr3_aa d_call cdr3_length v_call
ASSLEALPQY . 10 TRBV7-9
ASSVVSVNTEAF . 12 TRBV9
ASSQTDRGTEAF TRBD1 12 TRBV4-3
ASSSPGQGVRDTQY TRBD1 14 TRBV6-6
AWSVLPQGPLNEKLF . 15 TRBV30
ASTDGTGGI TRBD1 9 TRBV2
SVQEEAGQPQH . 11 TRBV29-1
ASSSLGREGQPQH . 13 TRBV5-6
ASSPGSSGATDTQY TRBD2 14 TRBV5-1
ASSARGTYSGNTIY . 14 TRBV25-1
ASSTLAGANHGELF TRBD2 14 TRBV5-8
ASSQILLLRLAGGPQETQY TRBD2 19 TRBV4-2
ASRGDQSGLYEQY TRBD2 13 TRBV5-1
ASRDRGNTGELF TRBD1 12 TRBV3-1/TRBV3-2
ASTPDRAFTGELF . 13 TRBV19
ASSSKQGTSRGYT . 13 TRBV19
ASSGLAGVSANEQF TRBD2 14 TRBV5-1
ASSPGSGAFNEQF . 13 TRBV11-2
ASSLVGVAISYEQY . 14 TRBV7-2
ASSLLDRANEAF TRBD1 12 TRBV28
ASSRDRGLKQRNEQF TRBD1 15 TRBV3-1/TRBV3-2
ASSLLSHEQF . 10 TRBV18
ASSPGDWDRADYGYT TRBD1 15 TRBV7-2
ASSPDSQETQY . 11 TRBV27
ASSLSGLAGNEQF TRBD2 13 TRBV7-6
ASSPSSAANTGELF . 14 TRBV11-2
ASSLDYQAYNEQF . 13 TRBV5-1
ASSRGQGLPY TRBD1 10 TRBV5-5
ASSPNRVEEKLF . 12 TRBV6-5
ASSPLGTWAF . 10 TRBV14
ASTNGLNTEAF . 11 TRBV5-1
ASSLAPFQLHEQY . 13 TRBV5-1
ASSLVGMGLETQY . 13 TRBV5-1
ASSGALSYNSPLH . 13 TRBV9
AGRTRVTDTQY TRBD2 11 TRBV2
SIKPGYYSEQY . 11 TRBV29-1
AISEGGDYGYT . 11 TRBV10-3
ASSALGQGAVGNTIY TRBD1 15 TRBV9
ASSLVMGAGSTEAF . 14 TRBV5-1
ASSLGGGIEAF . 11 TRBV5-6
ASSIVGQGVDEQY TRBD1 13 TRBV19
ASSQDQPAGWQGLALYEQF TRBD2 19 TRBV4-2
ASSFNTGPTEAF . 12 TRBV5-1
SVEALRGRTEAF TRBD1 12 TRBV29-1
ASSPLAGGSYNEQF TRBD2 14 TRBV7-9
SVASKGGDYNEQF TRBD2 13 TRBV29-1
ASNKLGGTNTEAF . 13 TRBV5-1
ASSQSAANYGYT . 12 TRBV16
ASSHRSSNEQF . 11 TRBV5-1
ASSKVNRVAPLAKNIQY . 17 TRBV21-1
ASKGRYGEKLF . 11 TRBV19
ASKGLLYNEQF . 11 TRBV11-2
ASSHPYTEAF . 10 TRBV14